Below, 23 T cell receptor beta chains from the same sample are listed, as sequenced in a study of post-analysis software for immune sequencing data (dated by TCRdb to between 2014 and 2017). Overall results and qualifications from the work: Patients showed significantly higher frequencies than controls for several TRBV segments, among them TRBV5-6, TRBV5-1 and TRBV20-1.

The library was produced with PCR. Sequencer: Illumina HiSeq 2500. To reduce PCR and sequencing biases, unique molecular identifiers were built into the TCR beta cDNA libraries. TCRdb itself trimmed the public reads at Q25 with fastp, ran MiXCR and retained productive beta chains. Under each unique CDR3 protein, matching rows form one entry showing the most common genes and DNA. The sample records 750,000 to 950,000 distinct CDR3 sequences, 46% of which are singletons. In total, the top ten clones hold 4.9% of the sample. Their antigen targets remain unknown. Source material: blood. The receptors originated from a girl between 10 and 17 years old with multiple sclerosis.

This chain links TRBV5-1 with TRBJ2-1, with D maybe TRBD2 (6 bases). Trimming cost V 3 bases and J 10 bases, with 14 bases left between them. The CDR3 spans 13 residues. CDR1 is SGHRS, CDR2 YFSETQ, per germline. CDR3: CASSSRGLPEQFF. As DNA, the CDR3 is TGCGCCAGCAGCTCCCGGGGACTCCCCGAGCAGTTCTTC.

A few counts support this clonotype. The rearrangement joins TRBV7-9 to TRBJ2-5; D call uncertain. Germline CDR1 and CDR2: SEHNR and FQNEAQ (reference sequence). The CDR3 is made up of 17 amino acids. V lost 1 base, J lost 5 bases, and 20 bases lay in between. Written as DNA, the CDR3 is TGTGCCAGCAGCTTAGGGTCTGGCAGCACATCCCGCGAGACCCAGTACTTC. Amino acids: CASSLGSGSTSRETQYF.

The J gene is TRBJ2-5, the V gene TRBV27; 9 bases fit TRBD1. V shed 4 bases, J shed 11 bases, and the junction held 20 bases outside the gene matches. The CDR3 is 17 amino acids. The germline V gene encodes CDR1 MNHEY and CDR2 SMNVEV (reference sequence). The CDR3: CASSSLRTGQGAEEQYF. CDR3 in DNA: TGTGCCAGCAGTTCGTTGAGAACGGGACAGGGCGCGGAGGAGCAGTACTTC.

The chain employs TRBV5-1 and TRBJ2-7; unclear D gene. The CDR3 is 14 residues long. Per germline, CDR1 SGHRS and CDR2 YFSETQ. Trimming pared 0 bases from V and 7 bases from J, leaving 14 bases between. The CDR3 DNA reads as TGCGCCAGCAGCTTGGCCCCCTTAGATAATGAGCAGTACTTC. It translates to CASSLAPLDNEQYF.

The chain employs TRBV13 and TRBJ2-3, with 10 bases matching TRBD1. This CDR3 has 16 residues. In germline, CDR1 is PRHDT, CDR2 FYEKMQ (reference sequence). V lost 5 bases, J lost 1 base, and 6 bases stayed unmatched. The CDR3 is CASSPGTGDRTDTQYF. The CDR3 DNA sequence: TGTGCCAGCAGCCCGGGGACAGGGGACCGCACAGATACGCAGTATTTT.

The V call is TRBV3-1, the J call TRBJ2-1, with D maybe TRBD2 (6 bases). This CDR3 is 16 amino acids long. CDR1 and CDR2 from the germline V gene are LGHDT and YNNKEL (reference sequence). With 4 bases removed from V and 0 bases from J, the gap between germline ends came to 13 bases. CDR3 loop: CASSRPIAVSYNEQFF. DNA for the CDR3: TGTGCCAGCAGCCGGCCCATAGCGGTCTCCTACAATGAGCAGTTCTTC.

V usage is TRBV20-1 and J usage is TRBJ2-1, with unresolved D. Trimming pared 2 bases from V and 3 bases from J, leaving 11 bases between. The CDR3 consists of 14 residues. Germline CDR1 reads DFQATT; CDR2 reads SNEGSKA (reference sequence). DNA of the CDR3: TGCAGTGCTAGACTCGGGTCCCACTACAATGAGCAGTTCTTC. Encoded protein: CSARLGSHYNEQFF.

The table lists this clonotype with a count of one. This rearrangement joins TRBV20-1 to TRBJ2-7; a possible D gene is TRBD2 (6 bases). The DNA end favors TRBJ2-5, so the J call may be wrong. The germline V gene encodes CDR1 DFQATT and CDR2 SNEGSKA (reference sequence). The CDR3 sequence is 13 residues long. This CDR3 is CSAVIEREETQYF. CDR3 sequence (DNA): TGCAGTGCTGTAATTGAGCGGGAAGAGACCCAGTACTTC.

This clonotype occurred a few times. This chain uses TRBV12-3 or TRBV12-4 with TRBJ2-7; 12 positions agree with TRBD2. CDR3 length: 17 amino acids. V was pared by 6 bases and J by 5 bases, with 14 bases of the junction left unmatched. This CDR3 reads CASSYGLAGSSRHEQYF. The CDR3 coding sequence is TGTGCCAGCAGCTACGGACTAGCGGGATCGTCAAGGCACGAGCAGTACTTC.

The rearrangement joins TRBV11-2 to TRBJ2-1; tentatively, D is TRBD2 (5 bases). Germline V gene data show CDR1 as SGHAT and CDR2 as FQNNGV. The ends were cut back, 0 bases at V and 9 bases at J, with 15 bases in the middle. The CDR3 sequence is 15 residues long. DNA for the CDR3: TGTGCCAGCAGCTTAGATCTTGGACCTCGGGGTGAGCAGTTCTTC. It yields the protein CASSLDLGPRGEQFF. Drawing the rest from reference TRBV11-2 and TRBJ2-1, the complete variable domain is EAGVAQSPRYKIIEKRQSVAFWCNPISGHATLYWYQQILGQGPKLLIQFQNNGVVDDSQLPKDRFSAERLKGVDSTLKIQPAKLEDSAVYLCASSLDLGPRGEQFFGPGTRLTVL.

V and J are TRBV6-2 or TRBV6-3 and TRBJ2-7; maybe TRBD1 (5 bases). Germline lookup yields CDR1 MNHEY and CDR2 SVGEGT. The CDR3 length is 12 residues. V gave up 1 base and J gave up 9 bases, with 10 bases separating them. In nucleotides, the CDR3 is TGTGCCAGCAGTTACTGGGGTACAGGGCAGTACTTC. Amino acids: CASSYWGTGQYF.

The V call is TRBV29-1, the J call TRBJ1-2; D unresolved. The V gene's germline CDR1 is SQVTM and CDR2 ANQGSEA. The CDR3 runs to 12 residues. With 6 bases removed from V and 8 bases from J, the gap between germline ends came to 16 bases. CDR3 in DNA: TGCAGCGTCCCGGACCTGAAGATGGGCTACACCTTC. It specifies CSVPDLKMGYTF.

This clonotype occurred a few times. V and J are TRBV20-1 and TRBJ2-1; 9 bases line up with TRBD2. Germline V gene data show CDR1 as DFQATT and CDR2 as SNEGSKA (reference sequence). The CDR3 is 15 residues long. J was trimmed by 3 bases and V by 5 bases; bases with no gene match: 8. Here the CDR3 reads CSASGLARHYNEQFF. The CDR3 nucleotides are TGCAGTGCTTCCGGACTAGCGCGACACTACAATGAGCAGTTCTTC.

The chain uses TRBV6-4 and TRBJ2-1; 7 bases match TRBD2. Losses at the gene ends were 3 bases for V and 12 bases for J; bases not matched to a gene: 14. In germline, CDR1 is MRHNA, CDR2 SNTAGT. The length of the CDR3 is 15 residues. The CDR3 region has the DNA TGTGCCAGCAGTGAAAGCGGGGCTAGCGGAGCATTGCAGTTCTTC. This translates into CASSESGASGALQFF.

CDR3 sequence (DNA): TGTGCCAGCAGCGTCCCCGACAATGAGCAGTTCTTC. Protein product: CASSVPDNEQFF. The chain carries TRBV9 and TRBJ2-1; D uncertain. The germline V gene encodes CDR1 SGDLS and CDR2 YYNGEE. The ends were cut back, 2 bases at V and 5 bases at J, with 5 bases in the middle. The CDR3 totals 12 residues. The full variable domain, rest sourced from reference TRBV9 and TRBJ2-1, is DSGVTQTPKHLITATGQRVTLRCSPRSGDLSVYWYQQSLDQGLQFLIQYYNGEERAKGNILERFSAQQFPDLHSELNLSSLELGDSALYFCASSVPDNEQFFGPGTRLTVL.

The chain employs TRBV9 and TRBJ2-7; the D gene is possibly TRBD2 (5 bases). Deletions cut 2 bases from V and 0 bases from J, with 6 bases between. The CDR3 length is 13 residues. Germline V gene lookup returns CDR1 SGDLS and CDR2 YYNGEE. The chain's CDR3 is CASSVSDSYEQYF. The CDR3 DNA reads TGTGCCAGCAGCGTTAGCGACTCCTACGAGCAGTACTTC.

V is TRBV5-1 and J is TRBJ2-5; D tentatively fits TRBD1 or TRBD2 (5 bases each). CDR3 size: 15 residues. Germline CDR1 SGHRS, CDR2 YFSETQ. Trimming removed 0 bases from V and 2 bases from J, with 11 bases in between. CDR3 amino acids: CASSLEGREQETQYF. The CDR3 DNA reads TGCGCCAGCAGCTTGGAGGGACGCGAGCAAGAGACCCAGTACTTC. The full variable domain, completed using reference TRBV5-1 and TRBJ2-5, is KAGVTQTPRYLIKTRGQQVTLSCSPISGHRSVSWYQQTPGQGLQFLFEYFSETQRNKGNFPGRFSGRQFSNSRSEMNVSTLELGDSALYLCASSLEGREQETQYFGPGTRLLVL.

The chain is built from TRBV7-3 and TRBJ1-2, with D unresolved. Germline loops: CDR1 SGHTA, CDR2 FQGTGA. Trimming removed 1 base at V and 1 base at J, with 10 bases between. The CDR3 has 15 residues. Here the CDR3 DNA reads TGTGCCAGCAGCTTAAATGCGGCCGGTAACTATGGCTACACCTTC. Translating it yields CASSLNAAGNYGYTF.

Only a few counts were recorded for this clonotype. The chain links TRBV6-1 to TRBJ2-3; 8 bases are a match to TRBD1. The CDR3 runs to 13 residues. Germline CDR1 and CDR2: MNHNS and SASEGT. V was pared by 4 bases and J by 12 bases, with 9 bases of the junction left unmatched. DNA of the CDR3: TGTGCCAGCAGTGTGGAATACAGGGGGTCTCAGTATTTT. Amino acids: CASSVEYRGSQYF.

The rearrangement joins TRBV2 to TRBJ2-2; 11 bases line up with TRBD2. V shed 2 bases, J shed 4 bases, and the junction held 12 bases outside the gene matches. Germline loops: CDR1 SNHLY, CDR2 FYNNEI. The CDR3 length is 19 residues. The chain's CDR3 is CASSEFRRLAGGGTGELFF. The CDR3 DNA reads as TGTGCCAGCAGTGAATTCCGGCGCCTAGCGGGAGGCGGCACCGGGGAGCTGTTTTTT.

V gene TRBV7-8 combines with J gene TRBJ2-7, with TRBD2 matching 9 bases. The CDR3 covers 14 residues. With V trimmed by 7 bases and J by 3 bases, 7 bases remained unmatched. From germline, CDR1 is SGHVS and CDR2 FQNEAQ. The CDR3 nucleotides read TGTGCCAGCACCCTGGGTAGCGGGAGCTACGAGCAGTACTTC. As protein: CASTLGSGSYEQYF.

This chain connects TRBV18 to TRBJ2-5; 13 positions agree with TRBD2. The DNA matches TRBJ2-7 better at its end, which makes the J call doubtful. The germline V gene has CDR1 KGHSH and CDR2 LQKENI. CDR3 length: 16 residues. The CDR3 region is CASSPQWTSGSYEQYF. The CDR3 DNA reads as TGTGCCAGCTCACCACAATGGACTAGCGGGAGCTACGAGCAGTACTTC.

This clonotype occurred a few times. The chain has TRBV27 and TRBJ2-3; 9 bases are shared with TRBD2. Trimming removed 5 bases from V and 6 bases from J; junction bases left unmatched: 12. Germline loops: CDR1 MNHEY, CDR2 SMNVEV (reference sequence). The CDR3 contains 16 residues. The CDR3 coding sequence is TGTGCCAGCAGTCCCCGGGGTAGCGGGAGATGGGATACGCAGTATTTT. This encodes CASSPRGSGRWDTQYF.